This T cell receptor beta chain stems from a study of identical twins. Trimming removed 5 bases from V and 4 bases from J, with 17 bases in between. CDR1 SEHNR and CDR2 FQNEAQ come from the germline V gene (reference sequence). The CDR3 runs to 16 residues. After template switching added a universal primer site, the resulting cDNA carried unique molecular identifiers. Each CDR3 protein is one row after TCRdb ran MiXCR on the 5' RACE reads. This sample has about 390,000 distinct CDR3 sequences, with roughly 9% found just once. The chain links TRBV7-9 to TRBJ2-2; D tentatively reads TRBD1 or TRBD2 (5 bases each). Input material: naive T cells sorted from blood. The source is a woman aged 45-59 years in good health. This CDR3 is CASSPYPGRSTGELFF. The CDR3 nucleotides read TGTGCCAGCAGCCCCTACCCGGGACGGAGCACCGGGGAGCTGTTTTTT.